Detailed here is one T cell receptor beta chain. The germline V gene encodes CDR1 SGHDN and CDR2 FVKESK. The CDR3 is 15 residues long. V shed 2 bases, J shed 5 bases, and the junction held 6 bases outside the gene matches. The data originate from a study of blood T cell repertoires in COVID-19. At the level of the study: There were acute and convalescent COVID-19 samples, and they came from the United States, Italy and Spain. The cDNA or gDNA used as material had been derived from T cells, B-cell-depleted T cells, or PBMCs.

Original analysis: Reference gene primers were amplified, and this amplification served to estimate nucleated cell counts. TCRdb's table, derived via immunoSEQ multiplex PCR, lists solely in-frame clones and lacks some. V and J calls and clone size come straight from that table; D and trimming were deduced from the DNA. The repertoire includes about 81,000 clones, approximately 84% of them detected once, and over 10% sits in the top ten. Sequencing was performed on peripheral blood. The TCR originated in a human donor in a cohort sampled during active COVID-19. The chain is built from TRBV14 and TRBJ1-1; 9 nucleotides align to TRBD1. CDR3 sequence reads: CASSQLQGALTEAFF. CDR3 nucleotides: TGTGCCAGCAGCCAACTACAGGGGGCTTTAACTGAAGCTTTCTTT.